Listed below are T cell receptor beta chains from one sample, sequenced in a study of T-cell memory formation after mild COVID-19. TCRdb redid the calling of the 5' RACE reads with MiXCR, one entry per CDR3 protein. This table holds 350,000 to 500,000 distinct CDR3 sequences, less than 25% found once. Sequencing used PBMCs or a T cell subset sorted from them (not recorded which). All receptors come from an adult woman who had mild COVID-19 (a few samples of this study predate the infection). Cell type and time point are not known. Both conserved end residues are part of each CDR3. A D gene is named only where the DNA matches it firmly. Part of the rows lack a size; the others show once, few, many or a class for expanded clones.

D gene: TRBD2; J gene: TRBJ2-5; clone size: .; CDR3 length: 15; V gene: TRBV28; CDR3 protein: CASSPSGGAYETQYF; CDR3 DNA: TGTGCCAGCAGCCCTAGCGGGGGGGCGTATGAGACCCAGTACTTC
D gene: .; J gene: TRBJ2-7; clone size: few; CDR3 length: 14; V gene: TRBV5-4; CDR3 protein: CASSSPGRSDEQYF; CDR3 DNA: TGTGCCAGCAGCTCTCCCGGCAGGAGCGACGAGCAGTACTTC
D gene: TRBD2; J gene: TRBJ2-7; clone size: many; CDR3 length: 14; V gene: TRBV12-3/TRBV12-4; CDR3 protein: CASSLAGGTYEQYF; CDR3 DNA: TGCGCCAGCAGCCTAGCGGGGGGAACCTACGAGCAGTACTTC
D gene: .; J gene: TRBJ1-4; clone size: .; CDR3 length: 15; V gene: TRBV2; CDR3 protein: CASSDTRGLNEKLFF; CDR3 DNA: TGTGCCAGCAGTGACACCAGGGGACTTAATGAAAAACTGTTTTTT
D gene: .; J gene: TRBJ2-4; clone size: many; CDR3 length: 14; V gene: TRBV5-1; CDR3 protein: CASSLEGAKNIQYF; CDR3 DNA: TGCGCCAGCAGCTTGGAGGGGGCCAAAAACATTCAGTACTTC
D gene: .; J gene: TRBJ2-2; clone size: .; CDR3 length: 15; V gene: TRBV7-9; CDR3 protein: CASTLAGVNTGELFF; CDR3 DNA: TGTGCCAGCACCCTCGCAGGAGTGAACACCGGGGAGCTGTTTTTT
D gene: .; J gene: TRBJ1-1; clone size: few; CDR3 length: 14; V gene: TRBV6-5; CDR3 protein: CASNRRGGQTEAFF; CDR3 DNA: TGTGCCAGCAACCGGCGTGGGGGGCAGACTGAAGCTTTCTTT
D gene: TRBD1; J gene: TRBJ2-7; clone size: .; CDR3 length: 16; V gene: TRBV6-1; CDR3 protein: CASSYLPGQGTYEQYF; CDR3 DNA: TGTGCCAGCAGTTACCTCCCGGGACAGGGGACCTACGAGCAGTACTTC
D gene: .; J gene: TRBJ2-7; clone size: many; CDR3 length: 13; V gene: TRBV12-3/TRBV12-4; CDR3 protein: CASSSPDSYEQYF; CDR3 DNA: TGTGCCAGCAGTTCCCCTGACTCCTACGAGCAGTACTTC
D gene: TRBD1; J gene: TRBJ2-6; clone size: few; CDR3 length: 18; V gene: TRBV24-1; CDR3 protein: CATSDGQGAVSGANVLTF; CDR3 DNA: TGTGCCACCAGTGACGGACAGGGGGCTGTCTCTGGGGCCAACGTCCTGACTTTC
D gene: .; J gene: TRBJ2-3; clone size: .; CDR3 length: 12; V gene: TRBV5-6; CDR3 protein: CASSPNPHTQYF; CDR3 DNA: TGTGCCAGCAGCCCCAACCCCCATACGCAGTATTTT
D gene: .; J gene: TRBJ2-7; clone size: few; CDR3 length: 13; V gene: TRBV7-6; CDR3 protein: CASSFGSNYEQYF; CDR3 DNA: TGTGCCAGCAGCTTTGGGTCTAACTACGAGCAGTACTTC
D gene: TRBD2; J gene: TRBJ2-5; clone size: many; CDR3 length: 17; V gene: TRBV15; CDR3 protein: CATRTASGGRTQETQYF; CDR3 DNA: TGTGCCACCCGGACGGCTAGCGGGGGGCGTACCCAAGAGACCCAGTACTTC
D gene: .; J gene: TRBJ2-7; clone size: .; CDR3 length: 14; V gene: TRBV19; CDR3 protein: CASSTGGRSYEQYF; CDR3 DNA: TGTGCCAGTAGTACTGGAGGCAGATCCTACGAGCAGTACTTC
D gene: .; J gene: TRBJ1-1; clone size: few; CDR3 length: 15; V gene: TRBV10-3; CDR3 protein: CAISESGALNTEAFF; CDR3 DNA: TGTGCCATCAGTGAGTCAGGGGCCCTGAACACTGAAGCTTTCTTT
D gene: .; J gene: TRBJ2-1; clone size: .; CDR3 length: 11; V gene: TRBV3-1; CDR3 protein: CASSARNEQFF; CDR3 DNA: TGTGCCAGCTCGGCGAGGAATGAGCAGTTCTTC
D gene: .; J gene: TRBJ2-5; clone size: few; CDR3 length: 14; V gene: TRBV7-2; CDR3 protein: CASSFSHGQETQYF; CDR3 DNA: TGTGCCAGCAGCTTTTCCCACGGGCAAGAGACCCAGTACTTC
D gene: .; J gene: TRBJ1-4; clone size: .; CDR3 length: 14; V gene: TRBV11-2; CDR3 protein: CASSHYGFEEKLFF; CDR3 DNA: TGTGCCAGCAGCCATTATGGGTTCGAAGAAAAACTGTTTTTT
D gene: TRBD1; J gene: TRBJ1-1; clone size: .; CDR3 length: 14; V gene: TRBV6-5; CDR3 protein: CASSSGTGGREAFF; CDR3 DNA: TGTGCCAGCAGTTCCGGGACAGGGGGGAGGGAAGCTTTCTTT
D gene: TRBD1; J gene: TRBJ2-1; clone size: many; CDR3 length: 15; V gene: TRBV7-8; CDR3 protein: CASSETGSSYNEQFF; CDR3 DNA: TGTGCCAGCAGCGAGACAGGGAGCTCCTACAATGAGCAGTTCTTC
D gene: TRBD1; J gene: TRBJ2-5; clone size: .; CDR3 length: 14; V gene: TRBV7-6; CDR3 protein: CASSPPTGVETQYF; CDR3 DNA: TGTGCCAGCAGCCCCCCGACAGGGGTTGAGACCCAGTACTTC
D gene: .; J gene: TRBJ1-6; clone size: few; CDR3 length: 16; V gene: TRBV4-1; CDR3 protein: CASSPDRSSYNSPLHF; CDR3 DNA: TGCGCCAGCAGCCCCGACAGGAGCTCCTATAATTCACCCCTCCACTTT
D gene: .; J gene: TRBJ1-2; clone size: .; CDR3 length: 11; V gene: TRBV29-1; CDR3 protein: CSGQDSYGYTF; CDR3 DNA: TGCAGCGGACAAGACAGCTATGGCTACACCTTC
D gene: TRBD2; J gene: TRBJ2-3; clone size: few; CDR3 length: 17; V gene: TRBV6-5; CDR3 protein: CASRALGGLAGAGTQYF; CDR3 DNA: TGTGCCAGCAGGGCGTTAGGAGGACTAGCGGGGGCGGGTACGCAGTATTTT
D gene: .; J gene: TRBJ2-7; clone size: .; CDR3 length: 16; V gene: TRBV7-6; CDR3 protein: CASSLGGLGSSYEQYF; CDR3 DNA: TGTGCCAGCAGCTTAGGGGGGCTGGGGTCGTCCTACGAGCAGTACTTC
D gene: .; J gene: TRBJ1-4; clone size: .; CDR3 length: 13; V gene: TRBV20-1; CDR3 protein: CSAGRYRNEKLFF; CDR3 DNA: TGCAGTGCTGGCCGATACAGGAATGAAAAACTGTTTTTT
D gene: TRBD2; J gene: TRBJ2-7; clone size: .; CDR3 length: 15; V gene: TRBV6-6; CDR3 protein: CASTFSSGFSYEQYF; CDR3 DNA: TGTGCCAGCACCTTTTCTAGCGGATTCTCCTACGAGCAGTACTTC
D gene: .; J gene: TRBJ1-6; clone size: .; CDR3 length: 17; V gene: TRBV4-3; CDR3 protein: CASSQGRGVGDNSPLHF; CDR3 DNA: TGCGCCAGCAGCCAAGGCCGAGGGGTAGGGGATAATTCACCCCTCCACTTT
D gene: .; J gene: TRBJ2-7; clone size: .; CDR3 length: 14; V gene: TRBV14; CDR3 protein: CASSRSPGDYEQYF; CDR3 DNA: TGTGCCAGCAGCCGCTCGCCCGGGGACTACGAGCAGTACTTC